This TCR beta chain was sequenced for a study of PD-1 blockade in classical Hodgkin lymphoma. CDR1 SGHTA and CDR2 FQGNSA come from the germline V gene. Unmatched junction bases numbered 7, after V lost 2 bases and J lost 5 bases. The CDR3 totals 16 residues. Exposure to brentuximab vedotin varied, and each patient had relapsed following autologous stem cell transplantation. With magnetic negative selection, CD4+ T cells were purified from PBMCs that had been thawed. For this clone: What it binds is not known.

Whole-study findings and limits: Possibly reflecting disease activity or prior therapy, repertoire differences have causes that remain undefined. CD4+ TCR diversity climbed significantly by C4D1, unlike CD8+ TCR diversity.

Generated by immunoSEQ multiplex PCR, the TCRdb table keeps only in-frame clones and is missing some. This sample has under 30,000 clones, with about 80% found just once. The chain links TRBV7-2 to TRBJ2-1, with 9 positions matching TRBD2. The source material was CD4+ T cells from blood, sampled at baseline. The TCR comes from a human donor with classical Hodgkin lymphoma. The DNA of the CDR3 is TGTGCCAGCAGCTTACAAAAGGGACTAGCTAACAATGAGCAGTTCTTC. Its translation: CASSLQKGLANNEQFF.